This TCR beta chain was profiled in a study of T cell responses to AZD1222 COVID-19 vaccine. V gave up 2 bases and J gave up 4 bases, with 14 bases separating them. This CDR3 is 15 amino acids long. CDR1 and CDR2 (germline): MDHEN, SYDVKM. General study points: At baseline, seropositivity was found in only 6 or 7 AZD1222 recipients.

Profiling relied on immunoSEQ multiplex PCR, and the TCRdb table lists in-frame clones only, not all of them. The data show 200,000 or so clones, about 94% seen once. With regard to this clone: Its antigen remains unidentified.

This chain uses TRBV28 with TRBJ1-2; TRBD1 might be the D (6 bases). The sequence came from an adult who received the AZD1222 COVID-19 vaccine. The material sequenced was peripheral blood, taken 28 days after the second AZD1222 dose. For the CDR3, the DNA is TGTGCCAGCAGTTTAAACAGGGTGGGGCTCTATGGCTACACCTTC. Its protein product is CASSLNRVGLYGYTF.